This TCR beta chain was identified during a study of T cells expressing NK-cell markers. On the study more broadly: Most of the eight sequenced donors were HCMV-seropositive; one was seronegative. Study results and limitations: Dominance of the CD3+CD56-NKG2C+ fraction by these clonotypes also held in several donors.

Turning to this clonotype: The antigen is not known.

The CDR3 extends over 17 amino acids. Germline-derived CDR1 and CDR2 are DFQATT and SNEGSKA (reference sequence). Template switching by 5'RACE with UMIs generated the TCR beta cDNA. No DNA is given; TCRdb re-called the 5' RACE reads and lists each CDR3 protein once. Here the sample table reports roughly 180,000 distinct CDR3 sequences. The chain links TRBV20-1 to TRBJ2-3; TCRdb names TRBD2, which stays unverified in the absence of DNA. This receptor was identified in a man aged 18 to 70 in good health. The sequenced material came from blood T cells: a sorted CD56 or NKG2C T cell subset, CD4+ or CD8+ T cells, or bulk PBMC T cells (not recorded which). CDR3: CSARDASGELGFDTQYF.